The 5 T cell receptor beta chains in this list originate from one sample, sequenced in a study of response to subunit inactivated influenza vaccine (dated by TCRdb to the late 2010s). The library was made by RT-PCR. These reads were obtained on an Illumina HiSeq 2500. TCRdb applied fastp at Q25 and MiXCR to the public reads, then kept only in-frame beta chains. Under each unique CDR3 protein, matching rows form one entry showing the most common genes and DNA. Recorded for this sample are about 190,000 distinct CDR3 sequences; under 15% of them occurred a single time. About a quarter of the sample comes from the top ten. Sequenced material: CD8+ T cells sorted from PBMCs, taken less than 6 days after vaccination. The receptor source for this set is a man aged 45 to 65 who received an inactivated influenza vaccine. Donor details come from another sample of the same person, matched by shared clones.

This rearrangement joins TRBV7-9 to TRBJ1-2; 7 bases are shared with TRBD1. CDR1 and CDR2 from the germline V gene are SEHNR and FQNEAQ (reference sequence). After removal of 5 bases from V and 2 bases from J, the junction contained 5 bases not matched to a gene. The CDR3 consists of 14 residues. The CDR3 region is CASSGPGQNYGYTF. The CDR3 DNA sequence: TGTGCCAGCAGCGGGCCGGGACAGAACTATGGCTACACCTTC.

This clonotype has more than one count but fewer than ten. In DNA form, the CDR3 reads TGTGCCAGCAGCCAAGAATCTAGTTACTTTAGCTCCTACAATGAGCAGTTCTTC. The encoded protein is CASSQESSYFSSYNEQFF. The chain combines TRBV4-2 with TRBJ2-1; no clear D. Germline V gene sequence: CDR1 LGHNA, CDR2 YNFKEQ. V shed 0 bases and J shed 0 bases, with 15 bases lying between them. The CDR3 is 18 residues long.

This clonotype was seen ten or more times. The chain combines TRBV5-1 with TRBJ1-1; D is perhaps TRBD1 (5 bases). Per the germline V gene, CDR1 is SGHRS and CDR2 is YFSETQ. Trimming removed 0 bases from V and 4 bases from J, with 19 bases in between. The CDR3 contains 17 residues. As DNA, the CDR3 is TGCGCCAGCAGCTTGGTGGCAGGGCATAATACAGGCACTGAAGCTTTCTTT. It specifies CASSLVAGHNTGTEAFF.

The chain joins TRBV11-2 to TRBJ2-7, with D unclear. The CDR3 runs to 18 residues. CDR1 is SGHAT and CDR2 is FQNNGV in the germline V gene. Trimming removed 1 base from V and 6 bases from J, with 25 bases in between. CDR3 in amino acids: CASSLVPLPCTRSGEQYF. CDR3 bases: TGTGCCAGCAGCTTAGTCCCCTTACCATGTACCCGGTCAGGCGAGCAGTACTTC.

This clonotype was picked up a small number of times. V is TRBV6-5 and J is TRBJ2-2; D is uncertain. The CDR3 length is 13 residues. V lost 2 bases to trimming and J lost 4 bases, with 5 bases between them. CDR1 MNHEY and CDR2 SVGAGI come from the germline V gene. This chain's CDR3 is CASSYKATGELFF. The CDR3 nucleotides read TGTGCCAGCAGTTACAAGGCCACCGGGGAGCTGTTTTTT.